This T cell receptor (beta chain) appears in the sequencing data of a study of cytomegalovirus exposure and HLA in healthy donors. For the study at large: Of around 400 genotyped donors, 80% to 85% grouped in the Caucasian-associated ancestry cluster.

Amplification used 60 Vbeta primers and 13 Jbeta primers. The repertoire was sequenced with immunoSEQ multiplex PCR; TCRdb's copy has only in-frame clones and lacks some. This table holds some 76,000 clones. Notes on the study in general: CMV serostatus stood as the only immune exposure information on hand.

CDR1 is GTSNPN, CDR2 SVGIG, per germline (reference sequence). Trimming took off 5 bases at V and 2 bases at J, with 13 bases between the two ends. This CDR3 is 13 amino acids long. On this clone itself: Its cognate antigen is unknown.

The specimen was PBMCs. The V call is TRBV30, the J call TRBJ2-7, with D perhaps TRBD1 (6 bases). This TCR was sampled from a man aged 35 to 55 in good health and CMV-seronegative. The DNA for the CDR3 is TGTGCCTGGGACCCCGGGGACACCTACGAGCAGTACTTC. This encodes CAWDPGDTYEQYF.